This paragraph covers one TCR beta chain sequence. Antigen: not known. This could be a read error, since a much larger clone is one nucleotide away. This sample is drawn from a study of T cells in Graves' hyperthyroidism and ophthalmopathy. Study-level findings and limits: Researchers found most expanded thyroid clonotypes above 0.001 in blood as well. It was a median 6.5 months before onset that the model predicted ophthalmopathy.

Using RNA transcripts as the source, TCR beta CDR3 regions were amplified. The HTBI set primed first-round TCR CDR3 RT-PCR. Each CDR3 protein gets one entry after TCRdb re-called the multiplex PCR reads with MiXCR. The table includes some 400,000 distinct CDR3 sequences, under 20% detected once. The PBMCs were taken from more than 8 ml of fresh peripheral blood. Germline V gene lookup returns CDR1 SEHNR and CDR2 FQNEAQ (reference sequence). CDR3 length: 13 residues. This receptor was identified in a woman younger than 35 with Graves' hyperthyroidism. V is TRBV7-9 and J is TRBJ2-7; D is possibly TRBD1 or TRBD2 (5 bases each). The material sequenced was blood. The CDR3 DNA is TGTGTCAGCAGCCCTAGATCCGGGGCCGAGCAGTACTTC. Translating it yields CVSSPRSGAEQYF.